This paragraph reports one T cell receptor beta chain. This entry comes from a study of T-cell reconstitution after alpha-beta-depleted transplantation in children. Unique molecular identifiers were incorporated during preparation of the TCRbeta library. In TCRdb, the PCR reads were re-called with MiXCR into one record per CDR3 protein. The table records 450,000 to 600,000 distinct CDR3 sequences, approximately 32% of them present only once. CDR3 length: 19 amino acids. V gave up 4 bases and J gave up 0 bases; unmatched junction bases: 16. The germline gives CDR1 LGHNA, CDR2 YNFKEQ. The chain is built from TRBV4-2 and TRBJ1-2; 8 bases are a match to TRBD1. The source of this sequence is a human donor who donated a stem cell graft to a child with aplastic anemia. This sample comprised PBMCs from the stem cell graft donor, obtained from the stem cell graft. CDR3 DNA sequence: TGTGCCAGCAGCCCGATACCGACCGGGACAGGAGTGTCTAACTATGGCTACACCTTC. Its translation: CASSPIPTGTGVSNYGYTF.